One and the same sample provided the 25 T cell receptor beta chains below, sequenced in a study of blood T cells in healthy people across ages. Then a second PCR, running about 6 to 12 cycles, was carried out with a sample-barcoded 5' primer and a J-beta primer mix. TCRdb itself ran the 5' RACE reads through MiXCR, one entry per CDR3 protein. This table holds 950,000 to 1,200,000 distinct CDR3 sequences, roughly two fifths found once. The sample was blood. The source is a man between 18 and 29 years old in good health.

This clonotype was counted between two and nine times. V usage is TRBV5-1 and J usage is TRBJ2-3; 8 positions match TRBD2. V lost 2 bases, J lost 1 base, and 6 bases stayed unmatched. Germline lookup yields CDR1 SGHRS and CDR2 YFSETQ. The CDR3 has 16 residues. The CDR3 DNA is TGCGCCAGCAGCTTCCCAGCGGGGGCGGGCACAGATACGCAGTATTTT. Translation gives CASSFPAGAGTDTQYF.

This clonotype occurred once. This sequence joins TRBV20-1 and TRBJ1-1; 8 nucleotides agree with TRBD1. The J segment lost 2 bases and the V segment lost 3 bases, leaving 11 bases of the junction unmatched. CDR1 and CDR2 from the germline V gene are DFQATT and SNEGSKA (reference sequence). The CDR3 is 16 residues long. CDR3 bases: TGCAGTGCTAGGCCCTTAGGGACAGGAATAAACACTGAAGCTTTCTTT. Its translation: CSARPLGTGINTEAFF.

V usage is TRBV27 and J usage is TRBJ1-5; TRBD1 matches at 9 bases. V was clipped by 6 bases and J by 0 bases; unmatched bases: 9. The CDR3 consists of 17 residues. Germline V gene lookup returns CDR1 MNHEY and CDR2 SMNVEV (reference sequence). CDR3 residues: CASRSLGQGYSNQPQHF. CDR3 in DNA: TGTGCCAGCAGGTCTTTGGGACAGGGATATAGCAATCAGCCCCAGCATTTT.

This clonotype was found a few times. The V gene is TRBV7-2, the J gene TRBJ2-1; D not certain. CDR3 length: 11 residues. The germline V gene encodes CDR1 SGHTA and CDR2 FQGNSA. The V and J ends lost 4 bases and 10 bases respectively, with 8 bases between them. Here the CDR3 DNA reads TGTGCCAGCAGCTCTGACCGCGAGCAGTTCTTC. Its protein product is CASSSDREQFF.

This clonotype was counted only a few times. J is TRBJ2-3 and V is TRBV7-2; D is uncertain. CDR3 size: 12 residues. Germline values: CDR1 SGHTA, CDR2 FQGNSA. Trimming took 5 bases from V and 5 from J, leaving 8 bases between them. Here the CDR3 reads CASSRFGDTQYF. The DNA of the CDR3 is TGTGCCAGCAGCCGGTTTGGAGATACGCAGTATTTT.

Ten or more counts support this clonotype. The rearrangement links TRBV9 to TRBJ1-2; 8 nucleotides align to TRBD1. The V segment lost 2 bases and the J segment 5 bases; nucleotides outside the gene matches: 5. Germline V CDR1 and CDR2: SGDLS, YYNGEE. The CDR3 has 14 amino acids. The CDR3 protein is CASSVGQGSYGYTF. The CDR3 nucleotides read TGTGCCAGCAGCGTCGGACAGGGAAGTTATGGCTACACCTTC.

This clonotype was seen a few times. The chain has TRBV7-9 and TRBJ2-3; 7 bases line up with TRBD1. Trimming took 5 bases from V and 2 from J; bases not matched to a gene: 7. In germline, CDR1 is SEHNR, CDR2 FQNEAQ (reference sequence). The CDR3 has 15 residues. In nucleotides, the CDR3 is TGTGCCAGCAGCACCTCCGGGACAGACACAGATACGCAGTATTTT. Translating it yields CASSTSGTDTDTQYF.

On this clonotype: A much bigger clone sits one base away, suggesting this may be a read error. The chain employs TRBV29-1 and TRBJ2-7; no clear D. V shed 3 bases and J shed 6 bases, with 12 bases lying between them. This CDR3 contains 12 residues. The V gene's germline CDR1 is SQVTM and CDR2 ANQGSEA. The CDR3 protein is CSVDGGTPEQYF. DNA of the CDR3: TGCAGCGTTGACGGCGGAACCCCCGAGCAGTACTTC.

CDR3 DNA: TGTGCCAGCAGCTCCGGGGGGGAGGATTTTGATGGCTACACCTTC. Protein: CASSSGGEDFDGYTF. V usage is TRBV21-1 and J usage is TRBJ1-2. TRBV21-1 is a listed pseudogene. The CDR3 is 15 residues long.

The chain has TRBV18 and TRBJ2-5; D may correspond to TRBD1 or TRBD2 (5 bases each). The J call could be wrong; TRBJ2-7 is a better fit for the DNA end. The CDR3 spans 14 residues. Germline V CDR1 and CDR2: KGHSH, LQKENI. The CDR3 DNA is TGTGCCAGCTCCACCGGGACGGTGGCCTACGAGCAGTACTTC. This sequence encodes CASSTGTVAYEQYF.

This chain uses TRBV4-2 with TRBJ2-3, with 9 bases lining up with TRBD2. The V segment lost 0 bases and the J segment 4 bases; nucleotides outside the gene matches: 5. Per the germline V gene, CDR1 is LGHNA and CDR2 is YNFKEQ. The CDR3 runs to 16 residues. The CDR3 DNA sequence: TGTGCCAGCAGCCAAGAAATGGGACTAGCCCCAGATACGCAGTATTTT. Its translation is CASSQEMGLAPDTQYF.

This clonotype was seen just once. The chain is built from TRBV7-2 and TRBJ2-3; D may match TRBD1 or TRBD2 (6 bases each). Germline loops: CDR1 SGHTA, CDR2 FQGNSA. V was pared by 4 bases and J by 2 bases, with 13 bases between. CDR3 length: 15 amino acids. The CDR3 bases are TGTGCCAGCAGCTCCCGGGGGCAGCACACAGATACGCAGTATTTT. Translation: CASSSRGQHTDTQYF.

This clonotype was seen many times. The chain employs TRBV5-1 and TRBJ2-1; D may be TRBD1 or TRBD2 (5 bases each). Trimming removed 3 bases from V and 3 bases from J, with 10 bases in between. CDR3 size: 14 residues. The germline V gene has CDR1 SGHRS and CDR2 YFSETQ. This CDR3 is CASSSGTDYNEQFF. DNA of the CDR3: TGCGCCAGCAGCTCCGGGACGGACTACAATGAGCAGTTCTTC. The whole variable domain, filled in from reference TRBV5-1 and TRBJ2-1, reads KAGVTQTPRYLIKTRGQQVTLSCSPISGHRSVSWYQQTPGQGLQFLFEYFSETQRNKGNFPGRFSGRQFSNSRSEMNVSTLELGDSALYLCASSSGTDYNEQFFGPGTRLTVL.

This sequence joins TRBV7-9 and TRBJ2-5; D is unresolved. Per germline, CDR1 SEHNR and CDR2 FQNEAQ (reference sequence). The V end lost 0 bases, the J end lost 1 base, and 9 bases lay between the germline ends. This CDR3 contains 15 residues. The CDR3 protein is CASSLALETQETQYF. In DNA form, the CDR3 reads TGTGCCAGCAGCTTAGCGCTAGAAACCCAAGAGACCCAGTACTTC. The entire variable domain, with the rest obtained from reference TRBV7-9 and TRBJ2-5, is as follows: DTGVSQNPRHKITKRGQNVTFRCDPISEHNRLYWYRQTLGQGPEFLTYFQNEAQLEKSRLLSDRFSAERPKGSFSTLEIQRTEQGDSAMYLCASSLALETQETQYFGPGTRLLVL.

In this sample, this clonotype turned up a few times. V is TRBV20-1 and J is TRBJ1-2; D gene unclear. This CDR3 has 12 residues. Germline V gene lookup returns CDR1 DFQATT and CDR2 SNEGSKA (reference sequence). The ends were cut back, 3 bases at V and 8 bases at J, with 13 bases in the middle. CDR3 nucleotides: TGCAGTGCTAGGGAGTCGGCATGGGGCTACACCTTC. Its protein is CSARESAWGYTF.

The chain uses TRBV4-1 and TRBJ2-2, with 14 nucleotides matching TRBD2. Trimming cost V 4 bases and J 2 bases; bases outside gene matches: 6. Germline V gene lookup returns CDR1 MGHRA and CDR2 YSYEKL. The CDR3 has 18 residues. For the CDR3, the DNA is TGCGCCAGCAGCCCGAGGGGACTAGCGGGGGCCAACACCGGGGAGCTGTTTTTT. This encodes CASSPRGLAGANTGELFF.

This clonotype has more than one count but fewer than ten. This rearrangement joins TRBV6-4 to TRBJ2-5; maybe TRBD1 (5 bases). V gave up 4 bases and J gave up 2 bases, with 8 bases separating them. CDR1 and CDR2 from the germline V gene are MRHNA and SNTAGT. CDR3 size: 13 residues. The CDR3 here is CASSVNRQETQYF. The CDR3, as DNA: TGTGCCAGCAGTGTGAACAGGCAAGAGACCCAGTACTTC.

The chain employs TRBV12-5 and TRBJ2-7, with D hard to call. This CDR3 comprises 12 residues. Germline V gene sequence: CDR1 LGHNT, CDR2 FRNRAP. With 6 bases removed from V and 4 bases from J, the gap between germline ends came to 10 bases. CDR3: CASGHGDYEQYF. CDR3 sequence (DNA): TGTGCTAGTGGACATGGGGATTACGAGCAGTACTTC.

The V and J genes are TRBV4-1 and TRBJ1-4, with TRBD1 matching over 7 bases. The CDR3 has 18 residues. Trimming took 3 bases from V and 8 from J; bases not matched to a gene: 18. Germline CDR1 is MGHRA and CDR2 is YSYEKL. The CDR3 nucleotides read TGCGCCAGCAGCCACAGAACGGGACAGATACAGGTTGGAGAAAAACTGTTTTTT. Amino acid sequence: CASSHRTGQIQVGEKLFF.

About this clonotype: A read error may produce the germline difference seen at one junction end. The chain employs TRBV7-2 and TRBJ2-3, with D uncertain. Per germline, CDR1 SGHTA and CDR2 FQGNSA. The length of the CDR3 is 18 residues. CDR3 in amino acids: CARSVFTGLGSTTDTQYF. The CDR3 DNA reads TGTGCCCGCAGCGTATTTACGGGTCTGGGCAGCACCACAGATACGCAGTATTTT. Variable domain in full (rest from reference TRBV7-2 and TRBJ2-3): GAGVSQSPSNKVTEKGKDVELRCDPISGHTALYWYRQSLGQGLEFLIYFQGNSAPDKSGLPSDRFSAERTGGSVSTLTIQRTQQEDSAVYLCARSVFTGLGSTTDTQYFGPGTRLTVL.

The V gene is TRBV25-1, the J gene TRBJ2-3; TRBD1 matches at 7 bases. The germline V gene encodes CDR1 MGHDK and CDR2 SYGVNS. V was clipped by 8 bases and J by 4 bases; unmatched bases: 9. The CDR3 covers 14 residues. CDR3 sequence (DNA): TGTGCCAGCTCGGACAGGCTTGGGGCAGATACGCAGTATTTT. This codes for CASSDRLGADTQYF.

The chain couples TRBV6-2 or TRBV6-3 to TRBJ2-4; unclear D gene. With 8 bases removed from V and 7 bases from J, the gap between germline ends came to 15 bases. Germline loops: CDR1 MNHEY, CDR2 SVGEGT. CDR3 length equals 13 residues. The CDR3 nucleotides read TGTGCCAGCCTGGGGATGCGGTCGAACATTCAGTACTTC. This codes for CASLGMRSNIQYF.

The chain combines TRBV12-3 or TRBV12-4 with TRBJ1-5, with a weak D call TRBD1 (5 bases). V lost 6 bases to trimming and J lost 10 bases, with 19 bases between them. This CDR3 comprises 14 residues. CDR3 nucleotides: TGTGCCAGCAGCTTCCGGGACTTCGGAAGCCCCCAGCATTTT. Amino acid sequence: CASSFRDFGSPQHF.

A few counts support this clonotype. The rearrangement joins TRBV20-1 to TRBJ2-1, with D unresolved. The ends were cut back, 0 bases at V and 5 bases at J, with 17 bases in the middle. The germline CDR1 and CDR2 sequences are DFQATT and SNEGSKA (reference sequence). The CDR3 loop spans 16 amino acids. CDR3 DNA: TGCAGTGCTAGAGATGTCCGACAAAGTTTTAACAATGAGCAGTTCTTC. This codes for CSARDVRQSFNNEQFF.

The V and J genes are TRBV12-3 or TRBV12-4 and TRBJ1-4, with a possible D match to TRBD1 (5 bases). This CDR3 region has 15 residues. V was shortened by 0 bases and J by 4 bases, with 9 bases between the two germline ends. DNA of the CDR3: TGTGCCAGCAGTTTAGCAGCAGGGTATAATGAAAAACTGTTTTTT. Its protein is CASSLAAGYNEKLFF.